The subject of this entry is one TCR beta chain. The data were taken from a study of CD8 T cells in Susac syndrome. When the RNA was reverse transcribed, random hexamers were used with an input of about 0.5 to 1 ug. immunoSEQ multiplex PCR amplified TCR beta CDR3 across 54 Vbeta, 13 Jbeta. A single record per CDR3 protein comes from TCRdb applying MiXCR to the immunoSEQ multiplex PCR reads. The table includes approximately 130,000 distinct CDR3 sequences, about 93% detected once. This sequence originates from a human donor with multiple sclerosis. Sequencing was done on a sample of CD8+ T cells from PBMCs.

The CDR3 reads CASSPRLGDYEQYF. CDR3 bases: TGTGCCAGCAGTCCCCGACTCGGAGATTACGAGCAGTACTTC. The genes are TRBV28 and TRBJ2-7; the D is unclear. The CDR3 is 14 residues long. The germline V and J ends were trimmed by 5 bases and 4 bases, with 15 bases remaining between them. Germline V gene data show CDR1 as MDHEN and CDR2 as SYDVKM.